The source of this T cell receptor (beta chain) is a study of lymphopenia after photon versus proton radiotherapy. Details on this clone: Its antigen remains unidentified.

Libraries were prepared by immunoSEQ multiplex PCR; TCRdb keeps only in-frame clonotypes and omits some of them. Here the sample spans some 20,000 clones, around nine tenths being singletons. The CDR3 is 15 residues long. Germline V gives CDR1 SGHNT, CDR2 YYREEE (reference sequence). With V trimmed by 4 bases and J by 7 bases, 7 bases remained unmatched. Study-level results: Only patients who died were analyzed for survival; proton advantage is unproven. Oligoclonal CD8+ Temra expansion after nadir drove photon patients' diversity drop. Photon-treated patients lost naive T cells and TCR diversity; proton-treated stayed stable.

This specimen consisted of peripheral blood, obtained from a patient treated with photon-based radiotherapy. The sequence was obtained from a man in his sixties with pancreatic cancer. The V call is TRBV5-4, the J call TRBJ2-4, with TRBD1 identical over 11 bases. CDR3 in DNA: TGTGCCAGCAGCGCACGGACAGGGGGCATCAACATTCAGTACTTC. Protein product: CASSARTGGINIQYF.